Shown below are 18 T cell receptor beta chains from a single sample sequenced in a study of cytomegalovirus exposure and HLA in healthy donors. Vbeta (60) and Jbeta (13) primers were used in the PCR. TCRdb keeps only in-frame clones here, not all; method: immunoSEQ multiplex PCR. The table has 66,000 or so clones, more than 80% seen once. Sequenced: PBMCs. The receptor set was obtained from a man aged 25 to 40 in good health and CMV-seropositive.

The rearrangement uses TRBV7-2 and TRBJ1-1; 9 nucleotides align to TRBD1. Germline CDR1 SGHTA, CDR2 FQGNSA. The ends lost 3 bases at V and 5 bases at J; junction bases unmatched: 10. The CDR3 is 16 amino acids. The CDR3 sequence: CASSFLLTGGRTEAFF. CDR3 in DNA: TGTGCCAGCAGCTTCCTACTGACAGGGGGGAGGACTGAAGCTTTCTTT.

V is TRBV6-1 and J is TRBJ2-1, with D tentatively TRBD2 (7 bases). Trimming removed 5 bases from V and 7 bases from J, with 18 bases in between. The CDR3 spans 15 residues. Germline V gene data show CDR1 as MNHNS and CDR2 as SASEGT. The CDR3 here is CASSPWGGLGNEQFF. DNA of the CDR3: TGTGCCAGCAGTCCGTGGGGGGGCTTGGGGAATGAGCAGTTCTTC.

This clone was observed once. The chain is built from TRBV7-2 and TRBJ2-7; tentatively, D is TRBD1 (6 bases). Germline-derived CDR1 and CDR2 are SGHTA and FQGNSA. The CDR3 is 16 amino acids. Trimming left V 2 bases short and J 4 bases short, with 18 bases between. CDR3 in amino acids: CASSLSSAGGLYEQYF. The CDR3 DNA reads TGTGCCAGCAGCTTATCTTCGGCTGGGGGCCTATACGAGCAGTACTTC.

The V call is TRBV7-9, the J call TRBJ1-6; 7 positions agree with TRBD1. Germline CDR1 SEHNR, CDR2 FQNEAQ (reference sequence). The junction had 7 bases not matched to a gene; V was cut back by 4 bases and J by 10 bases. There are 14 residues in the CDR3. DNA of the CDR3: TGTGCCAGCAGCTCTTACAGGGGCGGCTCACCCCTCCACTTT. This codes for CASSSYRGGSPLHF.

This rearrangement joins TRBV12-5 to TRBJ2-5; 8 positions match TRBD2. The CDR3 extends over 18 amino acids. Germline-derived CDR1 and CDR2 are LGHNT and FRNRAP. With V trimmed by 2 bases and J by 5 bases, 16 bases remained unmatched. The CDR3 DNA is TGTGCTAGTGGTTTGAGACCCTCCAGCGGGAGAGTGCGGGAGACCCAGTACTTC. The encoded protein is CASGLRPSSGRVRETQYF.

The chain has TRBV29-1 and TRBJ2-1; 7 bases are a match to TRBD2. This CDR3 is 13 amino acids long. V shed 5 bases and J 6 bases; nucleotides not matched to a gene: 7. In germline, CDR1 is SQVTM, CDR2 ANQGSEA. The CDR3 here is CSVYAGDGNEQFF. The CDR3 region has the DNA TGCAGCGTTTACGCGGGGGACGGCAATGAGCAGTTCTTC.

The J gene is TRBJ2-3, the V gene TRBV11-2; D call uncertain. CDR1 is SGHAT and CDR2 is FQNNGV in the germline V gene. Trimming shortened V by 2 bases and J by 2 bases, and 5 bases separated the two germline ends. The CDR3 has 13 residues. The CDR3 bases are TGTGCCAGCAGCTTACCCTCCACAGATACGCAGTATTTT. It specifies CASSLPSTDTQYF.

The rearrangement uses TRBV4-3 and TRBJ2-6; D is ambiguous. Germline CDR1 LGHNA, CDR2 YSLEER. V lost 1 base and J 0 bases, leaving 10 bases between the germline ends. The CDR3 is 17 amino acids. CDR3 sequence reads: CASSQARLSSGANVLTF. The CDR3 coding sequence is TGCGCCAGCAGCCAAGCCAGACTGAGCTCTGGGGCCAACGTCCTGACTTTC.

The rearrangement uses TRBV28 and TRBJ2-3, with TRBD1 matching 10 bases. J was trimmed by 4 bases and V by 3 bases; bases with no gene match: 4. CDR3 size: 15 residues. Germline loops: CDR1 MDHEN, CDR2 SYDVKM. For the CDR3, the DNA is TGTGCCAGCAGTTTTGGGACAGGGGAATCAGATACGCAGTATTTT. It translates to CASSFGTGESDTQYF. The full variable domain, its missing parts supplied by reference TRBV28 and TRBJ2-3, is DVKVTQSSRYLVKRTGEKVFLECVQDMDHENMFWYRQDPGLGLRLIYFSYDVKMKEKGDIPEGYSVSREKKERFSLILESASTNQTSMYLCASSFGTGESDTQYFGPGTRLTVL.

The gene calls are TRBV18 and TRBJ1-1; 7 positions match TRBD1. From germline, CDR1 is KGHSH and CDR2 LQKENI. This CDR3 has 14 amino acids. The V and J ends lost 3 bases and 4 bases, in that order; junction bases with no gene match: 5. The CDR3 DNA sequence: TGTGCCAGCTCACCGATTTCAGGGGGCACTGAAGCTTTCTTT. It yields the protein CASSPISGGTEAFF.

V usage is TRBV27 and J usage is TRBJ1-1; weak D call: TRBD1 (5 bases). The CDR3 is made up of 14 amino acids. Germline assignment: CDR1 MNHEY and CDR2 SMNVEV (reference sequence). The V and J ends lost 11 bases and 1 base respectively, with 17 bases between them. CDR3 sequence reads: CAVRRGGENTEAFF. The CDR3 DNA sequence: TGTGCCGTTAGGAGGGGAGGAGAGAACACTGAAGCTTTCTTT.

The chain combines TRBV4-1 with TRBJ1-2; D unresolved. In germline, CDR1 is MGHRA, CDR2 YSYEKL. This CDR3 is built from 14 residues. V lost 0 bases and J 7 bases, leaving 12 bases between the germline ends. CDR3 sequence reads: CASSQDSKISGYTF. CDR3 coding DNA: TGCGCCAGCAGCCAAGATTCCAAAATCAGTGGCTACACCTTC.

The chain employs TRBV29-1 and TRBJ1-2, with TRBD1 identical over 8 bases. The CDR3 has 13 residues. The V gene's germline CDR1 is SQVTM and CDR2 ANQGSEA. Trimming removed 6 bases from V and 5 bases from J; junction bases left unmatched: 8. CDR3 sequence: CSVGTGLEYGYTF. The CDR3 nucleotides are TGCAGCGTCGGGACAGGCCTGGAGTATGGCTACACCTTC.

This sequence joins TRBV30 and TRBJ2-3, with D maybe TRBD1 (8 bases). Trimming took off 1 base at V and 4 bases at J, with 18 bases between the two ends. CDR3 size: 16 residues. Germline values: CDR1 GTSNPN, CDR2 SVGIG (reference sequence). The CDR3 nucleotides read TGTGCCTGGAGTGCAGGGAAACAGGGGGGGGCAGATACGCAGTATTTT. It codes for CAWSAGKQGGADTQYF.

The chain joins TRBV5-8 to TRBJ2-6; TRBD1 might be the D (6 bases). Per germline, CDR1 SGHTS and CDR2 YDEGEE. The CDR3 runs to 18 residues. V gave up 1 base and J gave up 4 bases, with 18 bases separating them. The CDR3 nucleotides read TGTGCCAGCAGCTTGTACACAGGGCTGGGGTTGGGGGCCAACGTCCTGACTTTC. Translating it yields CASSLYTGLGLGANVLTF.

The V gene is TRBV28, the J gene TRBJ2-1, with 7 nucleotides matching TRBD2. Trimming took 2 bases from V and 3 from J; bases not matched to a gene: 1. Germline V CDR1 and CDR2: MDHEN, SYDVKM. The CDR3 has 14 residues. CDR3 residues: CASSLGGGYNEQFF. Written as DNA, the CDR3 is TGTGCCAGCAGTTTAGGCGGGGGCTACAATGAGCAGTTCTTC.

The CDR3 DNA reads TGTGCCTTGGAGGGTTTTGGCTACACCTTC. Protein product: CALEGFGYTF. The rearrangement links TRBV30 to TRBJ1-2; D not resolved. Trimming stripped 7 bases from V and 7 bases from J, with 10 bases between. The CDR3 runs to 10 residues. Germline loops: CDR1 GTSNPN, CDR2 SVGIG (reference sequence).

The chain uses TRBV6-6 and TRBJ1-2; no reliable D call. CDR1 and CDR2 (germline): MNHNY, SVGAGI (reference sequence). The CDR3 is made up of 13 amino acids. Trimming left V 6 bases short and J 2 bases short, with 10 bases between. The CDR3 reads CASRSLNNYGYTF. Written as DNA, the CDR3 is TGTGCCAGCAGGTCACTGAACAACTATGGCTACACCTTC.